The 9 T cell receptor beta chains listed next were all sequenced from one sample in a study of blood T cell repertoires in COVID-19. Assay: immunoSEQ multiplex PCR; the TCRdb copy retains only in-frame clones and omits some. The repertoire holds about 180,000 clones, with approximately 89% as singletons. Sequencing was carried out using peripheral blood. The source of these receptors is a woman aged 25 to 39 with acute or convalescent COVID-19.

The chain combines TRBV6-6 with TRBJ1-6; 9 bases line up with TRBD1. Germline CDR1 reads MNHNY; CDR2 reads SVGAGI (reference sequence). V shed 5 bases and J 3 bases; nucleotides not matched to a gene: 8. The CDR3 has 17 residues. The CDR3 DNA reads TGTGCCAGCAGTCCCCTAGGGACAGGGAACTATAATTCACCCCTCCACTTT. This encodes CASSPLGTGNYNSPLHF.

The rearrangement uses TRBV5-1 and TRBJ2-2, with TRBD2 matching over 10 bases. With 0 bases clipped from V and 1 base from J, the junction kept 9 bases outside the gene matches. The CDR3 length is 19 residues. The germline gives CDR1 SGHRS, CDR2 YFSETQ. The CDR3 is CASSLGVIAGGLNTGELFF. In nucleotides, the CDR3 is TGCGCCAGCAGCTTGGGCGTGATAGCGGGAGGACTGAACACCGGGGAGCTGTTTTTT.

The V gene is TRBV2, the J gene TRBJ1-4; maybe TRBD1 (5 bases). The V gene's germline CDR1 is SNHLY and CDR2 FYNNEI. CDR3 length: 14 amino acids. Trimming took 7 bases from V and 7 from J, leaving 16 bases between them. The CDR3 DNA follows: TGTGCCAGCACTAAGGAGGGTGGGGGTGAAAAACTGTTTTTT. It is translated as CASTKEGGGEKLFF.

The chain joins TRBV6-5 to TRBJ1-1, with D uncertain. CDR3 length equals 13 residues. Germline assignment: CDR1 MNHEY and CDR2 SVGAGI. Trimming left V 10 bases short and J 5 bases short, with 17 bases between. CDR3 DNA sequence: TGTGCCACCATGTCGCAGGTGGAAACTGAAGCTTTCTTT. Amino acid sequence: CATMSQVETEAFF.

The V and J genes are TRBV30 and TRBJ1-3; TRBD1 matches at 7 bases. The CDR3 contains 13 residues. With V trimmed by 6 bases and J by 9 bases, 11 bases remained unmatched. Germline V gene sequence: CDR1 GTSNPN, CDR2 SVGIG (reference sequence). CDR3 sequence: CACQPGTASTIYF. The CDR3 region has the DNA TGTGCCTGCCAGCCCGGGACAGCGAGCACCATATATTTT. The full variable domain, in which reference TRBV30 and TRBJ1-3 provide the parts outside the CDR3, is SQTIHQWPATLVQPVGSPLSLECTVEGTSNPNLYWYRQAAGRGLQLLFYSVGIGQISSEVPQNLSASRPQDRQFILSSKKLLLSDSGFYLCACQPGTASTIYFGEGSWLTVV.

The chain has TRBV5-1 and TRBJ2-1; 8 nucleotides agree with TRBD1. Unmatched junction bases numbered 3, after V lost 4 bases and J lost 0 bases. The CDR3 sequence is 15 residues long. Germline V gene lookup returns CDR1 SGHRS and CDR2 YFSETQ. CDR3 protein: CASSEGTGSYNEQFF. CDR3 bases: TGCGCCAGCAGCGAGGGGACAGGCTCCTACAATGAGCAGTTCTTC. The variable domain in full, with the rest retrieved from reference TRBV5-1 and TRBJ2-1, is KAGVTQTPRYLIKTRGQQVTLSCSPISGHRSVSWYQQTPGQGLQFLFEYFSETQRNKGNFPGRFSGRQFSNSRSEMNVSTLELGDSALYLCASSEGTGSYNEQFFGPGTRLTVL.

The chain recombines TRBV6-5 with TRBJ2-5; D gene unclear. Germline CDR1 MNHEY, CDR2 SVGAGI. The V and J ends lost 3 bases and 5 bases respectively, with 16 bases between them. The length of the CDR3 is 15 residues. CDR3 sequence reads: CASSYVGVTRETQYF. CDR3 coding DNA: TGTGCCAGCAGTTATGTAGGAGTAACGAGGGAGACCCAGTACTTC.

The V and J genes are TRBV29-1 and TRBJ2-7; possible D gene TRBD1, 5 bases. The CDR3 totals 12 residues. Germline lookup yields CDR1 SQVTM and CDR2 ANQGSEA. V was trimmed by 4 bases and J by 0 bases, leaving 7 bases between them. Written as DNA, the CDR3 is TGCAGCGTTGTAGACAGCTCCTACGAGCAGTACTTC. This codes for CSVVDSSYEQYF.

In nucleotides, the CDR3 is TGTGCCATCGGGGGGGGGACAGGGCAGTATTTT. Protein sequence: CAIGGGTGQYF. The rearrangement links TRBV10-3 to TRBJ2-3, with D tentatively TRBD1 (8 bases). This CDR3 has 11 amino acids. V lost 8 bases and J 11 bases, leaving 14 bases between the germline ends. Germline V gene sequence: CDR1 ENHRY, CDR2 SYGVKD.